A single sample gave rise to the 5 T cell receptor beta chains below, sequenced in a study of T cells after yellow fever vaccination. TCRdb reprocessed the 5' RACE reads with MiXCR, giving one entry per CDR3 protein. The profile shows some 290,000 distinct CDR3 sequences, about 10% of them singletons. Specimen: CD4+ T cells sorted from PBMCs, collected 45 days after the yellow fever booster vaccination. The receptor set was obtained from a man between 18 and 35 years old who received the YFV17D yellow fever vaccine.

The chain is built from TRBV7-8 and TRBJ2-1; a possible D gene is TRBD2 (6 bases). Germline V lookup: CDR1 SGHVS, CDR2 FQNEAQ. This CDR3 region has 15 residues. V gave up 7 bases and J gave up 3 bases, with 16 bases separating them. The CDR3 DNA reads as TGTGCCAGCACCGTGGGGCGGGGTTTCTACAATGAGCAGTTCTTC. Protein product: CASTVGRGFYNEQFF.

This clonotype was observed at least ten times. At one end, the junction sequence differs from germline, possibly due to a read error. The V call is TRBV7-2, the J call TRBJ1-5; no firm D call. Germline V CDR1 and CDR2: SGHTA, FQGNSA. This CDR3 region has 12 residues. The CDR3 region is CASSLVGQPQHF. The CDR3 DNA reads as TGTGCCAGCAGTTTAGTAGGGCAGCCCCAGCATTTT.

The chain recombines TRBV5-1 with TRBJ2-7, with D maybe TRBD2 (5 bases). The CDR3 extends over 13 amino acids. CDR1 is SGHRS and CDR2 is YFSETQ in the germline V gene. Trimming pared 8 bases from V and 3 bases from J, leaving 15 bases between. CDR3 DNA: TGCGCCAGAAAAGGCAACGAGGGCTACGAGCAGTACGTC. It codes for CARKGNEGYEQYV.

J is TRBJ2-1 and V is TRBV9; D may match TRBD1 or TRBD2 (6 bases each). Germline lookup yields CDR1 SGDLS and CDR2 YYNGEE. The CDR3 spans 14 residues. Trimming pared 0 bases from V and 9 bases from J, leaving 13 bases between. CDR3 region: CASSVGTGGGEQFF. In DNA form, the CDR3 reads TGTGCCAGCAGCGTAGGGACCGGGGGCGGTGAGCAGTTCTTC.

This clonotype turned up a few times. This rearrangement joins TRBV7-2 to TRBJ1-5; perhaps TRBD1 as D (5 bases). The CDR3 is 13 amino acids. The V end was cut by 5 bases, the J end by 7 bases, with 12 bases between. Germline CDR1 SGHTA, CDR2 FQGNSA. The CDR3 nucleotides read TGTGCCAGCAGCGTGAATGGGGACCAGCCCCAGCATTTT. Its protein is CASSVNGDQPQHF.